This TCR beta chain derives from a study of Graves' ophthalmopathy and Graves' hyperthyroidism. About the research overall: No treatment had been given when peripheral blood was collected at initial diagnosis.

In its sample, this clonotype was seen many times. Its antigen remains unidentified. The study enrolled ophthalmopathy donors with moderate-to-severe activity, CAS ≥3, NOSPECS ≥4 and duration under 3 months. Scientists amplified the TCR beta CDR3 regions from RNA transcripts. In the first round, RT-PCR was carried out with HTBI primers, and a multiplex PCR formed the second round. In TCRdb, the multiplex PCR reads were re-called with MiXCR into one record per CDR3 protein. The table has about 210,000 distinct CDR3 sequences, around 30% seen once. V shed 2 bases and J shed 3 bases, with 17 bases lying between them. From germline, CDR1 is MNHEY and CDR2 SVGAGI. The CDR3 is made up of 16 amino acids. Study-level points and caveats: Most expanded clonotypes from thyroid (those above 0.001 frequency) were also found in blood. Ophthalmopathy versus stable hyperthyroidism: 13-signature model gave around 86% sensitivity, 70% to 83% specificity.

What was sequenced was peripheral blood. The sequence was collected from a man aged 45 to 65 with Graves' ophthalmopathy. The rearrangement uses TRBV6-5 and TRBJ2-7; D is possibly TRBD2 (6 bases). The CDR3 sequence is CASSYGLTSSNYEQYF. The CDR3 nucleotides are TGTGCCAGCAGTTACGGCCTTACTAGCAGCAACTACGAGCAGTACTTC.